Below are 32 T cell receptor beta chains sequenced from a single sample in a study of blood T cell repertoires in COVID-19. Profiling relied on immunoSEQ multiplex PCR, and the TCRdb table lists in-frame clones only, not all of them. The sample lists approximately 300,000 clones, 87% seen once, with under 6% in the top ten. The sequencing input was PBMCs or T cells enriched from blood (not recorded which). Every receptor here comes from a woman aged 25 to 45 who had recovered from COVID-19.

The CDR3 nucleotides read TGTGCCAGCAGGTCGACAGGGGGGTGGGCCCAGCATTTT. It translates to CASRSTGGWAQHF. V gene TRBV6-5 combines with J gene TRBJ1-5; 9 bases align to TRBD1. Trimming cost V 6 bases and J 11 bases; bases outside gene matches: 8. The germline V gene has CDR1 MNHEY and CDR2 SVGAGI. CDR3 length equals 13 residues.

The chain recombines TRBV6-5 with TRBJ1-5; 9 bases fit TRBD1. CDR1 is MNHEY and CDR2 is SVGAGI in the germline V gene. This CDR3 has 15 residues. V was pared by 6 bases and J by 3 bases, with 6 bases of the junction left unmatched. The chain's CDR3 is CASSRDRADNQPQHF. DNA for the CDR3: TGTGCCAGCAGCCGGGACAGGGCCGACAATCAGCCCCAGCATTTT.

The J gene is TRBJ1-2, the V gene TRBV7-3; 9 nucleotides line up with TRBD1. Germline lookup yields CDR1 SGHTA and CDR2 FQGTGA. After removal of 5 bases from V and 13 bases from J, the junction contained 17 bases not matched to a gene. The CDR3 is 15 amino acids. The CDR3 here is CASSAYRDRAPSITF. CDR3 bases: TGTGCCAGCAGCGCTTACCGGGACAGGGCTCCCTCTATCACCTTC.

The V and J genes are TRBV3-1 (or the pseudogene TRBV3-2) and TRBJ2-1; TRBD2 aligns across 8 bases. This CDR3 is 13 amino acids long. The germline gives CDR1 LGHDT, CDR2 YNNKEL (reference sequence). V lost 3 bases to trimming and J lost 7 bases; unmatched junction nucleotides: 2. The CDR3 DNA reads TGTGCCAGCAGCCAGACTAGCGCGAATGAGCAGTTCTTC. It codes for CASSQTSANEQFF.

The V and J genes are TRBV29-1 and TRBJ2-2; D is ambiguous. V was clipped by 4 bases and J by 2 bases, with 8 bases between them. Per germline, CDR1 SQVTM and CDR2 ANQGSEA. There are 13 residues in the CDR3. For the CDR3, the DNA is TGCAGCGTTGCGCAGGTCAACACCGGGGAGCTGTTTTTT. It is translated as CSVAQVNTGELFF.

The V call is TRBV6-1, the J call TRBJ1-2, with D tentatively TRBD1 (5 bases). Germline CDR1 reads MNHNS; CDR2 reads SASEGT. Trimming cost V 2 bases and J 3 bases, with 19 bases left between them. The length of the CDR3 is 17 residues. The CDR3 DNA reads as TGTGCCAGCAGTGAAAAAATGAGAAGGGGCCGGGACTATGGCTACACCTTC. This translates into CASSEKMRRGRDYGYTF.

Only one count was recorded for this clone. The chain recombines TRBV6-5 with TRBJ1-1, with 7 bases fitting TRBD1. Trimming removed 7 bases from V and 1 base from J; junction bases left unmatched: 6. There are 14 residues in the CDR3. In germline, CDR1 is MNHEY, CDR2 SVGAGI. DNA of the CDR3: TGTGCCAGCAATAGACAGGGACCGAACACTGAAGCTTTCTTT. Translation gives CASNRQGPNTEAFF.

V is TRBV19 and J is TRBJ1-5, with D maybe TRBD1 (5 bases). The CDR3 consists of 14 residues. Germline loops: CDR1 LNHDA, CDR2 SQIVND (reference sequence). V was trimmed by 4 bases and J by 5 bases, leaving 12 bases between them. The CDR3 loop reads CASSSPGLYQPQHF. The CDR3 DNA reads TGTGCCAGTAGTAGTCCAGGGCTGTATCAGCCCCAGCATTTT.

V usage is TRBV5-1 and J usage is TRBJ1-1; tentatively, D is TRBD1 (5 bases). This CDR3 is 14 amino acids long. V lost 4 bases and J 4 bases, leaving 14 bases between the germline ends. CDR1 and CDR2 (germline): SGHRS, YFSETQ. CDR3: CASSPGSRGTEAFF. The CDR3 DNA is TGCGCCAGCAGCCCGGGCTCTAGGGGCACTGAAGCTTTCTTT.

This chain links TRBV7-9 with TRBJ1-1, with 7 positions matching TRBD1. The CDR3 loop spans 14 amino acids. CDR1 is SEHNR, CDR2 FQNEAQ, per germline (reference sequence). V trimming: 1 base; J trimming: 8 bases; junction bases outside the gene matches: 7. The CDR3 bases are TGTGCCAGCAGCTTAGGAGGGGGGACAGCGGAAGCTTTCTTT. Protein sequence: CASSLGGGTAEAFF.

This sequence joins TRBV5-1 and TRBJ2-2; TRBD1 matches 10 bases. Germline CDR1 and CDR2: SGHRS and YFSETQ. This CDR3 is built from 15 residues. The J segment lost 5 bases and the V segment lost 3 bases, leaving 4 bases of the junction unmatched. The CDR3 protein is CASSSGTGVTGELFF. In DNA, the CDR3 is TGCGCCAGCAGCTCCGGGACAGGGGTTACCGGGGAGCTGTTTTTT. The whole variable domain, filled in from reference TRBV5-1 and TRBJ2-2, reads KAGVTQTPRYLIKTRGQQVTLSCSPISGHRSVSWYQQTPGQGLQFLFEYFSETQRNKGNFPGRFSGRQFSNSRSEMNVSTLELGDSALYLCASSSGTGVTGELFFGEGSRLTVL.

This chain links TRBV20-1 with TRBJ2-5; D not certain. Germline CDR1 reads DFQATT; CDR2 reads SNEGSKA (reference sequence). The CDR3 contains 11 residues. Trimming took off 7 bases at V and 0 bases at J, with 6 bases between the two ends. The CDR3 spells CSGTDQETQYF. In nucleotides, the CDR3 is TGCAGTGGTACGGACCAAGAGACCCAGTACTTC.

The rearrangement joins TRBV6-5 to TRBJ2-7; 7 bases align to TRBD2. The CDR3 extends over 14 amino acids. V dropped 8 bases and J dropped 2; count of bases not matched to a gene: 9. Germline V gene lookup returns CDR1 MNHEY and CDR2 SVGAGI. The CDR3 spells CASGRAGTTYEQYF. CDR3 DNA sequence: TGTGCCAGCGGCCGAGCGGGGACGACCTACGAGCAGTACTTC.

The chain recombines TRBV2 with TRBJ1-1, with D uncertain. This CDR3 has 12 amino acids. Trimming took off 7 bases at V and 1 base at J, with 7 bases between the two ends. Germline V CDR1 and CDR2: SNHLY, FYNNEI. CDR3 in amino acids: CASKVANTEAFF. DNA for the CDR3: TGTGCCAGCAAAGTAGCGAACACTGAAGCTTTCTTT.

The rearrangement links TRBV19 to TRBJ2-7, with a weak D call TRBD1 (5 bases). Germline V CDR1 and CDR2: LNHDA, SQIVND (reference sequence). The CDR3 contains 15 residues. V was shortened by 6 bases and J by 6 bases, with 21 bases between the two germline ends. CDR3 amino acids: CASSRPFGAGREQYF. The DNA for the CDR3 is TGTGCCAGTAGCCGCCCTTTTGGGGCAGGGCGCGAGCAGTACTTC.

Here the CDR3 DNA reads TGTGCCACCAGTGATCGGAGGGATGTCACCGGGGAGCTGTTTTTT. It translates to CATSDRRDVTGELFF. The rearrangement uses TRBV24-1 and TRBJ2-2, with a weak D call TRBD2 (6 bases). This CDR3 comprises 15 residues. Germline V gives CDR1 KGHDR, CDR2 SFDVKD. V was clipped by 3 bases and J by 4 bases, with 11 bases between them.

The rearrangement uses TRBV30 and TRBJ1-2; possibly TRBD1 for D (6 bases). This CDR3 region has 16 residues. CDR1 and CDR2 (germline): GTSNPN, SVGIG (reference sequence). Trimming took off 0 bases at V and 3 bases at J, with 17 bases between the two ends. CDR3 sequence (DNA): TGTGCCTGGAGTGTGTTGGGGGACAATTACTACTATGGCTACACCTTC. It yields the protein CAWSVLGDNYYYGYTF.

This clone was picked up one time. The chain joins TRBV19 to TRBJ1-6, with D perhaps matching TRBD1 (5 bases). The V end lost 3 bases, the J end lost 5 bases, and 5 bases lay between the germline ends. CDR3 length equals 13 residues. The germline V gene has CDR1 LNHDA and CDR2 SQIVND (reference sequence). The CDR3, as DNA: TGTGCCAGTAGTATGACAGATAATTCACCCCTCCACTTT. Translation: CASSMTDNSPLHF.

The V call is TRBV5-4, the J call TRBJ1-2; 7 bases are a match to TRBD1. The CDR3 contains 14 residues. CDR1 and CDR2 (germline): SGHNT, YYREEE (reference sequence). Trimming removed 3 bases from V and 2 bases from J; junction bases left unmatched: 4. CDR3 region: CASSSPGGNYGYTF. CDR3 coding DNA: TGTGCCAGCAGCTCCCCAGGGGGAAACTATGGCTACACCTTC.

The V gene is TRBV12-5, the J gene TRBJ1-5; D ambiguous. The germline V gene has CDR1 LGHNT and CDR2 FRNRAP. The CDR3 consists of 13 residues. Trimming stripped 4 bases from V and 6 bases from J, with 10 bases between. CDR3 bases: TGTGCTAGTGGTTCGGGAACTGGTCAGCCCCAGCATTTT. Amino acids: CASGSGTGQPQHF.

This chain uses TRBV2 with TRBJ1-2, with unresolved D. The V end lost 4 bases, the J end lost 1 base, and 10 bases lay between the germline ends. Germline V lookup: CDR1 SNHLY, CDR2 FYNNEI. The CDR3 sequence is 14 residues long. The CDR3 region has the DNA TGTGCCAGCAGTGTGGCTCTTTTTAACTATGGCTACACCTTC. This codes for CASSVALFNYGYTF.

V is TRBV25-1 and J is TRBJ1-2; 7 bases match TRBD1. The V gene end was trimmed by 4 bases and the J gene end by 8 bases; junction bases not matched to a gene: 7. Germline loops: CDR1 MGHDK, CDR2 SYGVNS. There are 13 residues in the CDR3. CDR3 in amino acids: CASSGTGNRGYTF. In nucleotides, the CDR3 is TGTGCCAGCAGTGGGACAGGAAACAGGGGCTACACCTTC.

The chain recombines TRBV7-9 with TRBJ2-7, with 7 positions matching TRBD1. V trimming: 4 bases; J trimming: 0 bases; junction bases outside the gene matches: 6. Germline CDR1 reads SEHNR; CDR2 reads FQNEAQ (reference sequence). This CDR3 comprises 15 residues. The CDR3 spells CASSSGQPPSYEQYF. In DNA form, the CDR3 reads TGTGCCAGCAGCTCGGGACAGCCACCCTCCTACGAGCAGTACTTC. Full variable domain (outside the CDR3, taken from reference TRBV7-9 and TRBJ2-7): DTGVSQNPRHKITKRGQNVTFRCDPISEHNRLYWYRQTLGQGPEFLTYFQNEAQLEKSRLLSDRFSAERPKGSFSTLEIQRTEQGDSAMYLCASSSGQPPSYEQYFGPGTRLTVT.

The chain links TRBV7-3 to TRBJ2-5, with D perhaps TRBD2 (6 bases). The V end was cut by 5 bases, the J end by 4 bases, with 20 bases between. The CDR3 covers 16 residues. Germline V gene sequence: CDR1 SGHTA, CDR2 FQGTGA. The CDR3 DNA reads as TGTGCCAGCAGCCCATCCGGGGCGGGGAGCGGAGAGACCCAGTACTTC. Translation: CASSPSGAGSGETQYF.

The chain is built from TRBV3-1 (or the pseudogene TRBV3-2) and TRBJ2-5; TRBD2 matches at 9 bases. This CDR3 is 15 amino acids long. With V trimmed by 0 bases and J by 4 bases, 3 bases remained unmatched. Germline V CDR1 and CDR2: LGHDT, YNNKEL (reference sequence). CDR3 protein: CASSQEVSGGETQYF. CDR3 nucleotide sequence: TGTGCCAGCAGCCAAGAGGTTAGCGGGGGAGAGACCCAGTACTTC.

The chain joins TRBV19 to TRBJ1-5; TRBD1 matches at 7 bases. The J segment lost 6 bases and the V segment lost 4 bases, leaving 12 bases of the junction unmatched. The CDR3 contains 16 residues. In germline, CDR1 is LNHDA, CDR2 SQIVND (reference sequence). CDR3 sequence: CASSRLRQGDVQPQHF. The DNA for the CDR3 is TGTGCCAGTAGTAGATTGAGGCAGGGGGATGTTCAGCCCCAGCATTTT.

The V and J genes are TRBV19 and TRBJ2-1; 7 nucleotides line up with TRBD2. V gave up 4 bases and J gave up 4 bases; unmatched junction bases: 4. This CDR3 is 14 amino acids long. CDR1 and CDR2 from the germline V gene are LNHDA and SQIVND (reference sequence). The CDR3 sequence is CASSRGGVYNEQFF. Here the CDR3 DNA reads TGTGCCAGTAGTAGGGGGGGAGTTTACAATGAGCAGTTCTTC.

This clone has more than one count but fewer than ten. The gene calls are TRBV9 and TRBJ2-3; 8 nucleotides line up with TRBD2. Losses at the gene ends were 0 bases for V and 6 bases for J; bases not matched to a gene: 15. This CDR3 is built from 18 residues. Per germline, CDR1 SGDLS and CDR2 YYNGEE. Here the CDR3 reads CASSVDDTGAGASDTQYF. In nucleotides, the CDR3 is TGTGCCAGCAGCGTAGATGACACAGGAGCGGGAGCTTCGGATACGCAGTATTTT.

This clone was detected only a few times. V and J are TRBV18 and TRBJ1-2; D not resolved. This CDR3 contains 13 residues. Germline CDR1 reads KGHSH; CDR2 reads LQKENI. With 4 bases removed from V and 2 bases from J, the gap between germline ends came to 8 bases. CDR3 sequence: CASSLRYNYGYTF. The CDR3 nucleotides read TGTGCCAGCTCACTGAGATACAACTATGGCTACACCTTC.

The chain uses TRBV24-1 and TRBJ2-7; TRBD1 matches at 9 bases. This CDR3 region has 14 residues. The germline V gene encodes CDR1 KGHDR and CDR2 SFDVKD. Trimming at V came to 4 bases and at J to 6 bases, leaving 6 bases not matched to a gene. The chain's CDR3 is CATSETGGAGEQYF. CDR3 in DNA: TGTGCCACCAGTGAAACAGGGGGCGCGGGCGAGCAGTACTTC.

V and J are TRBV14 and TRBJ1-3, with a possible D match to TRBD1 (6 bases). Germline V CDR1 and CDR2: SGHDN, FVKESK. The ends were cut back, 1 base at V and 1 base at J, with 8 bases in the middle. The CDR3 contains 15 residues. CDR3 residues: CASSQGTASGNTIYF. The CDR3 DNA reads as TGTGCCAGCAGCCAAGGGACAGCTTCTGGAAACACCATATATTTT.

The chain employs TRBV4-2 and TRBJ1-1; unclear D gene. The germline V gene encodes CDR1 LGHNA and CDR2 YNFKEQ. Trimming removed 4 bases at V and 3 bases at J, with 9 bases between. The CDR3 contains 13 residues. CDR3 sequence: CASSPRDDTEAFF. The CDR3 coding sequence is TGTGCCAGCAGCCCCCGGGATGACACTGAAGCTTTCTTT.